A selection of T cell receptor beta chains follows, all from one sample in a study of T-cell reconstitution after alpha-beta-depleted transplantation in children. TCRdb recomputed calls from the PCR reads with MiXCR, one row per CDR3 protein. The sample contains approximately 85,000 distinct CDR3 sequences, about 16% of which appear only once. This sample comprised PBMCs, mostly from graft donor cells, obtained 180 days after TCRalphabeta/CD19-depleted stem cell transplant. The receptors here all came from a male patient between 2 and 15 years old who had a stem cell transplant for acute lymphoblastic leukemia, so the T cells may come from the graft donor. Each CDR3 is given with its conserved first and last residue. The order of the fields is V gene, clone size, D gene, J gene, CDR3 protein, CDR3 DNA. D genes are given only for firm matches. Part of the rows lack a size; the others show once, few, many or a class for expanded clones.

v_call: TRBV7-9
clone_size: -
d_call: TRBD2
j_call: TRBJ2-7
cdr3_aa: CASSSRSTGGYEQYF
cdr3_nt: TGTGCCAGCAGCTCCAGGAGCACGGGGGGATACGAGCAGTACTTC

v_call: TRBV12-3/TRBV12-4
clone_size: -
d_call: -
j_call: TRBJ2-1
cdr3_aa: CASSYGQSNEQFF
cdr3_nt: TGTGCCAGCAGTTACGGACAGTCCAATGAGCAGTTCTTC

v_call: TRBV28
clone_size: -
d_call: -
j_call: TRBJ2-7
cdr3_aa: CASSRDGVYYEQYF
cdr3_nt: TGTGCCAGCAGTCGGGACGGCGTATACTACGAGCAGTACTTC

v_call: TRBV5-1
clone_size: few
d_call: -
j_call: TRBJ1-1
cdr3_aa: CASSLMNEAFF
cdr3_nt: TGCGCCAGCAGCTTGATGAATGAAGCTTTCTTT

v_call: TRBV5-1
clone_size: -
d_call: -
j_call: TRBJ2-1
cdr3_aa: CASSLAGHWVFNEQFF
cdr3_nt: TGCGCCAGCAGCTTGGCCGGACATTGGGTTTTCAATGAGCAGTTCTTC

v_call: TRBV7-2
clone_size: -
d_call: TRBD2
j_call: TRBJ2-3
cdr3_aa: CASSRTSGGTHTQYF
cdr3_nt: TGTGCCAGCAGCAGGACTAGCGGGGGCACACATACGCAGTATTTT

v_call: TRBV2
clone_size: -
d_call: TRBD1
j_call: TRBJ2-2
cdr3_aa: CASSDQGANTGELFF
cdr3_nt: TGTGCCAGCAGTGATCAGGGGGCGAACACCGGGGAGCTGTTTTTT

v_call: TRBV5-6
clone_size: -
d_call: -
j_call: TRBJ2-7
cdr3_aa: CASSPGVLYEQYF
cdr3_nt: TGTGCCAGCAGCCCCGGGGTCCTCTACGAGCAGTACTTC

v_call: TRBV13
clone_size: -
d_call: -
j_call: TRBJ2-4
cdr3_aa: CASSVRGSLAKNIQYF
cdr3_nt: TGTGCCAGCAGCGTCCGGGGGAGCCTAGCCAAAAACATTCAGTACTTC

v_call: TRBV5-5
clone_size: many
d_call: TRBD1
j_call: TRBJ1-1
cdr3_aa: CASSGGDRAAFF
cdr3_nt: TGTGCCAGCAGCGGGGGAGACAGGGCCGCTTTCTTT

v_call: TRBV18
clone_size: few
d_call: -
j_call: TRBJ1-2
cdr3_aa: CASSLQRANYGYTF
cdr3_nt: TGTGCCAGCTCCCTTCAGAGAGCTAACTATGGCTACACCTTC

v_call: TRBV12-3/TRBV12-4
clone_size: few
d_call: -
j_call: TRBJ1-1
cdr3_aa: CASSFSGRNTEAFF
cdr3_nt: TGTGCCAGCAGTTTCTCGGGGAGGAACACTGAAGCTTTCTTT

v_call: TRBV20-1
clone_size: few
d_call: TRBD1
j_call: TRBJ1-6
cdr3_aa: CSAPSGTAGQSPLHF
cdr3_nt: TGCAGTGCCCCATCAGGGACAGCGGGGCAATCACCCCTCCACTTT

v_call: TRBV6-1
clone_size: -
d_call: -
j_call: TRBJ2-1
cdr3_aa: CASSTPRGIVNEQFF
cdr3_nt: TGTGCCAGCAGTACACCCAGGGGAATCGTCAATGAGCAGTTCTTC

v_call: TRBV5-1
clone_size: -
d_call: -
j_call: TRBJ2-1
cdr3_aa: CVSSWGGQEGNEQFF
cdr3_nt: TGCGTCAGCAGCTGGGGGGGGCAGGAGGGCAATGAGCAGTTCTTC

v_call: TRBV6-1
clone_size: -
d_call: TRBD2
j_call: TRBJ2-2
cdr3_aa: CASSAGLAGESNTGELFF
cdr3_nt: TGTGCCAGCAGCGCAGGACTAGCGGGGGAGTCGAACACCGGGGAGCTGTTTTTT

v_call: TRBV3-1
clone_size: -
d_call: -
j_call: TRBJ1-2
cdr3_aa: CATSPMTASNYGYTF
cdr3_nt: TGTGCCACCAGCCCCATGACAGCTTCTAACTATGGCTACACCTTC

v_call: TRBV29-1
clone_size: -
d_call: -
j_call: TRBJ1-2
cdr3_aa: CSVEGQASNFNYGYTF
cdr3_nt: TGCAGCGTTGAAGGTCAGGCCTCCAACTTTAACTATGGCTACACCTTC

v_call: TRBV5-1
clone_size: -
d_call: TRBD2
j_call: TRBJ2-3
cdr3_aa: CASTPGLTYTDTQYF
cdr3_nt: TGCGCCAGCACCCCGGGACTAACCTACACAGATACGCAGTATTTT

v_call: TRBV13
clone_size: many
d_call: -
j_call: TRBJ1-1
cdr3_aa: CASSTEQGGPEAFF
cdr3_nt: TGTGCCAGCAGCACCGAACAGGGAGGTCCTGAAGCTTTCTTT

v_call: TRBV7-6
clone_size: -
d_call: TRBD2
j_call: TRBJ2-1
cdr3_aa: CASSLIPRVAGGTEQFF
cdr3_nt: TGTGCCAGCAGCTTAATCCCCCGGGTAGCGGGGGGGACTGAGCAGTTCTTC

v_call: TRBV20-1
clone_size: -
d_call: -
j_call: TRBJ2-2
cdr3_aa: CSASGTGELFF
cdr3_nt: TGCAGTGCTAGCGGCACCGGGGAGCTGTTTTTT

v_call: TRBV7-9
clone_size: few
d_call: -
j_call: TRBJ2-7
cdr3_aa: CASSGEDSHSYEQYF
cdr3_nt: TGTGCCAGCAGCGGAGAAGACTCCCACTCCTACGAGCAGTACTTC

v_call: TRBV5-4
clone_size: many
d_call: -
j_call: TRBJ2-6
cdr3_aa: CASSQSPGANVLTF
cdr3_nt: TGTGCCAGCAGTCAATCGCCTGGGGCCAACGTCCTGACTTTC

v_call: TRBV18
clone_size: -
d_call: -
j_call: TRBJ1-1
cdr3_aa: CASSRQGNTEAFF
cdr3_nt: TGTGCCAGCTCACGTCAGGGTAACACTGAAGCTTTCTTT

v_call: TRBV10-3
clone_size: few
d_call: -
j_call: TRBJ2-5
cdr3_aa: CAISIDETQYF
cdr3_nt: TGTGCCATCAGCATAGACGAGACCCAGTACTTC

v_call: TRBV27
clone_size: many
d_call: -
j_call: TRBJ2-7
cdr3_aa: CASSSFGPSYEQYF
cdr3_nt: TGTGCCAGCAGTTCCTTCGGCCCTTCCTACGAGCAGTACTTC

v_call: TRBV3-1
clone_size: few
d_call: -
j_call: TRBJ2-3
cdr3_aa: CASSWARDTQYF
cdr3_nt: TGTGCCAGCAGTTGGGCCAGGGATACGCAGTATTTT

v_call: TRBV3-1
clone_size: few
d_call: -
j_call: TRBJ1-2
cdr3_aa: CASSQDRLTNYGYTF
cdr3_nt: TGTGCCAGCAGCCAAGACCGTCTTACTAACTATGGCTACACCTTC